A single TCR beta chain is shown here with its context. The method was immunoSEQ multiplex PCR; TCRdb's version includes in-frame clones alone and lacks a portion of them. The sample has under 40,000 clones, 90% to 95% seen once. The data derive from a study of T cell changes during pregnancy in multiple sclerosis. CDR3 size: 14 residues. With 5 bases clipped from V and 2 bases from J, the junction kept 3 bases outside the gene matches. CDR1 and CDR2 (germline): PRHDT, FYEKMQ (reference sequence). The sequence derives from a female donor with multiple sclerosis, enrolled in a pregnancy study. Sequencing used CD4+ T cells from peripheral blood mononuclear cells, obtained in the second trimester of pregnancy. V is TRBV13 and J is TRBJ2-7, with TRBD1 identical over 10 bases. The chain's CDR3 is CASSRGQGTYEQYF. CDR3 sequence (DNA): TGTGCCAGCAGCAGGGGACAGGGGACCTACGAGCAGTACTTC.